This T cell receptor (beta chain) was sequenced in a study of blood T cell repertoires in COVID-19. Study summary: Samples representing acute and convalescent COVID-19 were sourced from the United States, Italy and Spain. T cells, B-cell-depleted T cells, or PBMCs supplied cDNA or gDNA.

Between the trimmed V and J ends, which lost 3 bases and 6 bases, there was a span of 11 bases. The CDR3 covers 13 residues. The germline CDR1 and CDR2 sequences are SGHVS and FQNEAQ. In the source study's methods: Estimates of nucleated cell counts were drawn from the amplification of reference gene primers. Here immunoSEQ multiplex PCR was the method, and the copy in TCRdb shows in-frame clones only, minus some. The V and J calls and clone size are taken from that table; D and trimming were inferred from the DNA. The sample has 8,500 to 10,000 clones, 75% to 90% seen once. This sequence originates from a man between 65 and 80 years old with active COVID-19. Sequenced sample: peripheral blood. The chain joins TRBV7-8 to TRBJ1-1; D may be TRBD1 (6 bases). The chain's CDR3 is CASSFNREAEAFF. The CDR3 region has the DNA TGTGCCAGCAGCTTCAACAGGGAAGCTGAAGCTTTCTTT.